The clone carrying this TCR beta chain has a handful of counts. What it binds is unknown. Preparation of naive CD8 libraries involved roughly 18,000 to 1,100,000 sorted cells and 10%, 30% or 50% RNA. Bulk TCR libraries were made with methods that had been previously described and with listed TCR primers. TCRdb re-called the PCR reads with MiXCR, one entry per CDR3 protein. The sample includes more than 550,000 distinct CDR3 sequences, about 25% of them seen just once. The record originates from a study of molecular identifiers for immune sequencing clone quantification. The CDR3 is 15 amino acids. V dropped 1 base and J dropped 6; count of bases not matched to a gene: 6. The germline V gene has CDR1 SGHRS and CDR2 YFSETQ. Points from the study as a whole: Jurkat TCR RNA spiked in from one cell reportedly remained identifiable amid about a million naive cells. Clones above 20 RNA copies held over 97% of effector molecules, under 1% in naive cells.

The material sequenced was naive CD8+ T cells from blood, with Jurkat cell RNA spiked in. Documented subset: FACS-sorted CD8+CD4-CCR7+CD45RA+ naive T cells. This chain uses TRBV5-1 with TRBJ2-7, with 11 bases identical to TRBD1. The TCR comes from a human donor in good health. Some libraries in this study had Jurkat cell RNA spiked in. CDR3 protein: CASSLKPGQGGEQYF. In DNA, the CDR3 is TGCGCCAGCAGCTTGAAACCGGGACAGGGGGGCGAGCAGTACTTC.